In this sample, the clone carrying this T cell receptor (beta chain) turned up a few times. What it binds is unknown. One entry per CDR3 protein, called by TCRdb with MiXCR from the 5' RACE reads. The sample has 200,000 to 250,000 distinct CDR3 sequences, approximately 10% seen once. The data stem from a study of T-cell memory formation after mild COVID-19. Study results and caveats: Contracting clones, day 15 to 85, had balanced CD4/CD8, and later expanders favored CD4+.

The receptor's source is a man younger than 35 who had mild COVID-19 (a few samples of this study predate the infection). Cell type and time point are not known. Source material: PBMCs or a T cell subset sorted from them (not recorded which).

DNA of the CDR3: TGTGCCAGCGGAGACAACAGGGGGTTAAATCAGCCCCAGCATTTT. This encodes CASGDNRGLNQPQHF. The rearrangement joins TRBV12-3 or TRBV12-4 to TRBJ1-5, with TRBD1 identical over 8 bases. CDR3 length: 15 residues. V dropped 8 bases and J dropped 4; count of bases not matched to a gene: 10.